Listed below are T cell receptor beta chains from one sample, sequenced in a study of blood T cell repertoires in COVID-19. TCRdb's table, derived via immunoSEQ multiplex PCR, lists solely in-frame clones and lacks some. The sample lists about 160,000 clones; roughly 90% were seen once. The specimen was peripheral blood. The receptors come from a man between 18 and 29 years old with acute or convalescent COVID-19. Both conserved end residues are part of each CDR3. The order of the fields is clone size, J gene, V gene, CDR3 length, D gene, CDR3 DNA, CDR3 protein. A D gene is named only where the DNA matches it firmly. Size is omitted from some rows. Given values are once, few, many or a class for expanded clones.

>.|TRBJ2-3|TRBV7-2|12|.
TGTGCCAGCAGCTTAGGGGCGGGTACGCAGTATTTT
CASSLGAGTQYF
>.|TRBJ2-7|TRBV18|15|TRBD2
TGTGCCAGCTCCACCGAACTAGCGGACTCCTACGAGCAGTACTTC
CASSTELADSYEQYF
>.|TRBJ2-1|TRBV10-2|13|TRBD1
TGCGCCAGTTCTTCCGGGACAGGGAATGAGCAGTTCTTC
CASSSGTGNEQFF
>.|TRBJ2-7|TRBV2|14|TRBD1
TGTGCCAGCACCCTGGGACAGGCTTCGGGGGAGCAGTACTTC
CASTLGQASGEQYF
>.|TRBJ2-1|TRBV15|14|.
TGTGCCACCAGCAGGACAACAGGGTTCAATGAGCAGTTCTTC
CATSRTTGFNEQFF
>.|TRBJ2-3|TRBV27|15|TRBD2
TGTGCCAGCAGTTCTAGCGGGAGGGCCCCCGATACGCAGTATTTT
CASSSSGRAPDTQYF
>.|TRBJ2-5|TRBV6-6|14|.
TGTGCCAGCAGTTACGCAGGGGCTCAAGAGACCCAGTACTTC
CASSYAGAQETQYF
>.|TRBJ1-1|TRBV14|16|TRBD1
TGTGCCAGCAGCCTACGACAGGGGGCGATGAACACTGAAGCTTTCTTT
CASSLRQGAMNTEAFF
>.|TRBJ2-3|TRBV9|15|.
TGTGCCAGCGGGGGCGAGGGGATTGTGTCAGATACGCAGTATTTT
CASGGEGIVSDTQYF
>.|TRBJ1-1|TRBV29-1|13|.
TGCAGCGTCCGTAACTCCCAGAGGACTGAAGCTTTCTTT
CSVRNSQRTEAFF
>.|TRBJ2-7|TRBV27|14|.
TGTGCCAGCAGTTTAGGCCCCAGGGCTCGCGAGCAGTACTTC
CASSLGPRAREQYF
>.|TRBJ1-1|TRBV5-1|14|.
TGCGCCAGCAGCTCCCAGTTGGTGAACACTGAAGCTTTCTTT
CASSSQLVNTEAFF
>few|TRBJ2-7|TRBV18|14|TRBD1
TGTGCCAGCTCCCGGGACAGGAGCTCCTACGAGCAGTACTTC
CASSRDRSSYEQYF
>.|TRBJ1-5|TRBV6-1|13|.
TGTGCCAGCAGTGAAGGGACAGAACAGCCCCAGCATTTT
CASSEGTEQPQHF
>.|TRBJ1-2|TRBV5-6|14|.
TGTGCCAGCAGCATACAGGGATTTGAGTCAGGCTACACCTTC
CASSIQGFESGYTF
>.|TRBJ1-2|TRBV10-3|16|TRBD1
TGTGCCATCAGTGATGACAGGGGGAAAGCTAACTATGGCTACACCTTC
CAISDDRGKANYGYTF
>.|TRBJ1-1|TRBV5-1|16|TRBD1
TGCGCCAGCAGCTGGGGGACAGGGGAAATGAACACTGAAGCTTTCTTT
CASSWGTGEMNTEAFF
>.|TRBJ1-5|TRBV6-2/TRBV6-3|17|.
TGTGCCAGCAGTCGGATCCGAGACAGGTTTAGCAATCAGCCCCAGCATTTT
CASSRIRDRFSNQPQHF
>.|TRBJ2-3|TRBV5-4|13|.
TGTGCCAGCAGCTTGTGGGCTGCAGATACGCAGTATTTT
CASSLWAADTQYF
>.|TRBJ1-5|TRBV30|17|TRBD1
TGTGCCTGGAGTGTACAGGGGTGGGGGTTTAGCGATCAGCCCCAGCATTTT
CAWSVQGWGFSDQPQHF
>.|TRBJ1-2|TRBV6-5|14|.
TGTGCCAGCAGCAGCCAGGGGAGTGCGAATGGCTACACCTTC
CASSSQGSANGYTF
>.|TRBJ1-1|TRBV19|11|.
TGTGCCAGTAGTATCCGGGATGAAGCTTTCTTT
CASSIRDEAFF
>.|TRBJ2-1|TRBV7-7|19|TRBD2
TGTGCCAGCAGCTCGAACCAACTAGCGGGGCGACTCTCCTACAATGAGCAGTTCTTC
CASSSNQLAGRLSYNEQFF
>.|TRBJ1-1|TRBV14|14|.
TGTGCCAGCAGCCAAGTTACAGGTAGGACTGAAGCTTTCTTT
CASSQVTGRTEAFF
>.|TRBJ1-2|TRBV20-1|11|.
TGCAGTGCTATCTGGGCCGATGGCTACACCTTC
CSAIWADGYTF
>.|TRBJ1-2|TRBV5-1|15|TRBD1
TGCGCCAGCAGCCCCCCGGGGACAGGGGCCTATGGCTACACCTTC
CASSPPGTGAYGYTF
>.|TRBJ2-1|TRBV19|15|TRBD2
TGTGCCAGTAGTTCCCAGCGGGAAGAGGGCGATGAGCAGTTCTTC
CASSSQREEGDEQFF
>.|TRBJ2-1|TRBV5-1|15|TRBD2
TGCGCCAGCAGCCCTCGGACTAGCGGGGGGCTAGAGCAGTTCTTC
CASSPRTSGGLEQFF
>.|TRBJ1-1|TRBV10-1|12|.
TGCGCCAGCAGCGGAGAATGGGCTGAAGCTTTCTTT
CASSGEWAEAFF
>.|TRBJ1-4|TRBV10-1|15|.
TGCGCCAGCAGTGCGAGCAGGGGCCGTAATGAAAAACTGTTTTTT
CASSASRGRNEKLFF
>.|TRBJ1-2|TRBV19|17|.
TGTGCCAGTAGTATGGGCGGCGGCAGGGGAATTTTAGGTGGCTACACCTTC
CASSMGGGRGILGGYTF
>.|TRBJ1-1|TRBV29-1|15|.
TGCAGCGTTGTCCGGACAGTGGGGGCGAACACTGAAGCTTTCTTT
CSVVRTVGANTEAFF
>.|TRBJ1-1|TRBV6-1|16|TRBD1
TGTGCCAGCAGTGGTTGGACAGGGGAGGTGTTCACTGAAGCTTTCTTT
CASSGWTGEVFTEAFF
>.|TRBJ2-1|TRBV10-2|16|.
TGCGCCAGCAGTGAGTCTAGGGGGGGCATCTACAATGAGCAGTTCTTC
CASSESRGGIYNEQFF
>.|TRBJ2-3|TRBV19|15|.
TGTGCCAGTAGTCTAGGGAGTACTAGCACAGATACGCAGTATTTT
CASSLGSTSTDTQYF
>.|TRBJ1-3|TRBV11-2|15|.
TGTGCCAGCAGTCACATCGGGGGGCTAGGAAACACCATATATTTT
CASSHIGGLGNTIYF
>.|TRBJ1-5|TRBV19|15|TRBD1
TGTGCCAGTAGGGACAGGTCCTATAGCAATCAGCCCCAGCATTTT
CASRDRSYSNQPQHF
>.|TRBJ1-1|TRBV6-4|15|.
TGTGCCAGCAGTGCGATAGGCGGGGCGGACACTGAAGCTTTCTTT
CASSAIGGADTEAFF
>.|TRBJ2-5|TRBV5-4|16|TRBD2
TGTGCCAGCAGCCTGAAACTAGCGGGAGGGCGAGAGACCCAGTACTTC
CASSLKLAGGRETQYF
>.|TRBJ2-1|TRBV18|13|.
TGTGCCAGCTCGATCGGGGGTAGCAATGAGCAGTTCTTC
CASSIGGSNEQFF
>few|TRBJ2-1|TRBV27|18|TRBD2
TGTGCCAGCAGTACGCGTTCATCACTAGCGGGGGGTTACAATGAGCAGTTCTTC
CASSTRSSLAGGYNEQFF
>.|TRBJ1-6|TRBV19|17|TRBD1
TGTGCCAGTAGTCTAGAGACAGGGACGTCTTATAATTCACCCCTCCACTTT
CASSLETGTSYNSPLHF
>.|TRBJ2-7|TRBV10-2|15|.
TGCGCCAGCAGGCCCGGAGCAGGGGCCTCCTACGAGCAGTACTTC
CASRPGAGASYEQYF